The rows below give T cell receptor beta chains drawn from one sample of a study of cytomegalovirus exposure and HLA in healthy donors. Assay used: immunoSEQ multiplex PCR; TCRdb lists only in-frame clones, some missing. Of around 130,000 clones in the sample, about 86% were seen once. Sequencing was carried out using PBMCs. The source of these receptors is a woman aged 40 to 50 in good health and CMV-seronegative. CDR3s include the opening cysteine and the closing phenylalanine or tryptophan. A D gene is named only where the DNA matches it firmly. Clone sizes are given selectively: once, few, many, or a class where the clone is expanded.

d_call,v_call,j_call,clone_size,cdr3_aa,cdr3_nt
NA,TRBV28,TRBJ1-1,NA,CASRSDWNTEAFF,TGTGCCAGCAGGTCGGACTGGAACACTGAAGCTTTCTTT
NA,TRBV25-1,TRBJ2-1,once,CASHPATGRGSSEQFF,TGTGCCAGCCATCCCGCGACCGGGAGAGGTTCGAGTGAGCAGTTCTTC
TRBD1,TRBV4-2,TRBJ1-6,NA,CASSQGQGPEKTDNSPLHF,TGTGCCAGCAGCCAAGGACAGGGGCCCGAAAAAACTGATAATTCACCCCTCCACTTT
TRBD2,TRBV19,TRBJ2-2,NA,CASSDGLAVGGTGELFF,TGTGCCAGTAGCGATGGACTAGCGGTTGGGGGCACCGGGGAGCTGTTTTTT
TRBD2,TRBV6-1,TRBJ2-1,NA,CASSGTSHSYNEQFF,TGTGCCAGCAGTGGGACTAGCCACTCCTACAATGAGCAGTTCTTC
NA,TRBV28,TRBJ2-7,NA,CASRNPSSYEQYF,TGTGCCAGCAGAAACCCGAGCTCCTACGAGCAGTACTTC
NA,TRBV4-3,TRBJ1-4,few,CASSPRTPATNEKLFF,TGCGCCAGCAGCCCGAGGACACCAGCAACTAATGAAAAACTGTTTTTT
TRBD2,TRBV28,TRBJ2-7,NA,CASSPLRSSGLYEQYF,TGTGCCAGCAGCCCACTCCGATCTAGCGGCCTGTACGAGCAGTACTTC
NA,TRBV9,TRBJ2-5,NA,CASSEEYRNQETQYF,TGTGCCAGCAGCGAAGAATACAGAAACCAAGAGACCCAGTACTTC
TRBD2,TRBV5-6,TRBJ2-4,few,CASSLWGLAGVQNIQYF,TGTGCCAGCAGCTTGTGGGGACTAGCGGGAGTCCAAAACATTCAGTACTTC
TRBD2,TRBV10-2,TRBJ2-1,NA,CASSDTLSGRDNEQFF,TGCGCCAGCAGTGATACTTTAAGCGGGAGGGACAATGAGCAGTTCTTC
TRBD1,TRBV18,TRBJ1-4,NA,CASSHGTGAREKLFF,TGTGCCAGCTCACATGGGACAGGGGCGCGGGAAAAACTGTTTTTT
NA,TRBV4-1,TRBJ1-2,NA,CASSQETRQVQVGYTF,TGCGCCAGCAGCCAGGAAACCAGACAGGTCCAGGTTGGCTACACCTTC
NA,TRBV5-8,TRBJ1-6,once,CASSLPYRDSPLHF,TGTGCCAGCAGCTTGCCGTACAGGGACTCACCCCTCCACTTT
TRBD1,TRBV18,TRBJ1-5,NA,CASSPTGSGQPQHF,TGTGCCAGCTCACCGACAGGGTCGGGTCAGCCCCAGCATTTT
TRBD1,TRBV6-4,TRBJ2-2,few,CASSRDSHTGELFF,TGTGCCAGCAGCCGGGACAGCCACACCGGGGAGCTGTTTTTT
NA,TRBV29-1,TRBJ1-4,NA,CSVETRQKNEKLFF,TGCAGCGTTGAAACGCGACAGAAGAATGAAAAACTGTTTTTT
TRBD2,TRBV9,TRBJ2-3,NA,CASSPGAGGLTDTQYF,TGTGCCAGCAGCCCGGGGGCGGGGGGTCTCACAGATACGCAGTATTTT
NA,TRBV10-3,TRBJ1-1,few,CAIQWGQNTEAFF,TGTGCCATCCAGTGGGGGCAAAACACTGAAGCTTTCTTT
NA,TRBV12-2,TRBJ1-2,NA,CASRPTPQGHYGYTF,TGTGCAAGTCGCCCGACGCCCCAGGGTCACTATGGCTACACCTTC
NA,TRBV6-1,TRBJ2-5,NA,CASRRAGGKETQYF,TGTGCCAGTCGGCGAGCAGGGGGGAAAGAGACCCAGTACTTC
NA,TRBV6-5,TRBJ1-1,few,CASSLRGMNTEAFF,TGTGCCAGCAGTCTTAGGGGGATGAACACTGAAGCTTTCTTT
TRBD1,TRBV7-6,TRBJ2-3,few,CASSLAWAGGADTQYF,TGTGCCAGCAGCTTAGCGTGGGCAGGGGGAGCAGATACGCAGTATTTT
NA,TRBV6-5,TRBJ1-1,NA,CASSQTGTLNTEAFF,TGTGCCAGCAGTCAAACTGGGACATTGAACACTGAAGCTTTCTTT